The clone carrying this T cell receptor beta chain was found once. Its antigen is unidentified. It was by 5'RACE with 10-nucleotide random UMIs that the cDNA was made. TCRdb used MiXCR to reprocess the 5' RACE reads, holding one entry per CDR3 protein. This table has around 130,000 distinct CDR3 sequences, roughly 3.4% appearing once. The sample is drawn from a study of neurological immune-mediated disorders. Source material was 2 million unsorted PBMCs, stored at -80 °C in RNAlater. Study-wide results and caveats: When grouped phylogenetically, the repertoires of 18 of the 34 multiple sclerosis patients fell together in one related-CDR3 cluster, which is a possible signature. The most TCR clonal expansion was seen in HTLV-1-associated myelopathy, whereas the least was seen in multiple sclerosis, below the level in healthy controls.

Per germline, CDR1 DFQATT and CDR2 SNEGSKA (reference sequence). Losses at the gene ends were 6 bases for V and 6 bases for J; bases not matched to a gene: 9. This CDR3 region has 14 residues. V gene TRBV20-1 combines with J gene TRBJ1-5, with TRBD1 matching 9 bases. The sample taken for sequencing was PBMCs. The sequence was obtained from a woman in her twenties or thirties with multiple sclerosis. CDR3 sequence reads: CSAKTGGGPQPQHF. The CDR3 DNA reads TGCAGTGCAAAGACAGGGGGGGGGCCTCAGCCCCAGCATTTT.